The 11 T cell receptor beta chains in this list originate from one sample, sequenced in a study of vaccination and CD4 T cells after COVID-19. No antigens are known for them. Treatment noted: approximately 9-day PBMC culture with coronavirus spike peptide pools or control peptides (ViraFEST assay). Sequencing of cultured CD4+ T cell DNA used the Oncomine TCR Beta short-read assay. TCRdb processed the PCR reads anew with MiXCR; each CDR3 protein has one entry. The sample has roughly 14,000 distinct CDR3 sequences; around 50% are singletons. Source material: CD4+ T cells from blood, cultured in vitro. These receptors were obtained from a human donor who had recovered from COVID-19.

The chain couples TRBV3-1 to TRBJ1-2; TRBD1 matches 12 bases. CDR1 is LGHDT and CDR2 is YNNKEL in the germline V gene (reference sequence). The CDR3 length is 16 residues. V trimming: 6 bases; J trimming: 7 bases; junction bases outside the gene matches: 12. The CDR3 spells CASSQPPGQGAGGYTF. CDR3 nucleotide sequence: TGTGCCAGCAGTCAACCGCCGGGACAGGGGGCAGGTGGCTACACCTTC.

This clonotype was counted between two and nine times. The rearrangement joins TRBV24-1 to TRBJ2-5; the D gene could be TRBD1 or TRBD2 (5 bases each). The ends were cut back, 6 bases at V and 2 bases at J, with 12 bases in the middle. Per the germline V gene, CDR1 is KGHDR and CDR2 is SFDVKD. This CDR3 has 14 residues. The CDR3 DNA reads TGTGCCACCAGTAGTACAGGCGGGCAAGAGACCCAGTACTTC. This codes for CATSSTGGQETQYF.

The rearrangement uses TRBV11-2 and TRBJ1-3, with D uncertain. The V gene lost 5 bases and the J gene lost 4 bases, with 3 bases spanning the gap. CDR3 size: 11 residues. Germline CDR1 is SGHAT and CDR2 is FQNNGV. CDR3 coding DNA: TGTGCCAGCAGCCAAGGAAACACCATATATTTT. This gives the protein CASSQGNTIYF.

This sequence joins TRBV6-1 and TRBJ2-7; 7 bases line up with TRBD2. From germline, CDR1 is MNHNS and CDR2 SASEGT. Trimming took 5 bases from V and 3 from J; bases not matched to a gene: 10. This CDR3 is built from 15 residues. The CDR3 DNA reads as TGTGCCAGCAGTAAGACGGCGGGGGACCTCTACGAGCAGTACTTC. It yields the protein CASSKTAGDLYEQYF.

The chain couples TRBV4-2 to TRBJ2-6; 8 nucleotides line up with TRBD2. The CDR3 has 19 amino acids. The germline V gene encodes CDR1 LGHNA and CDR2 YNFKEQ. J lost 1 base, V lost 5 bases, and 13 bases had no gene match. CDR3: CASSRFISGGPSGANVLTF. The DNA for the CDR3 is TGTGCCAGCAGCAGGTTCATCTCGGGAGGGCCTTCTGGGGCCAACGTCCTGACTTTC.

This clonotype was seen a handful of times. The chain carries TRBV20-1 and TRBJ2-3; D ambiguous. The germline CDR1 and CDR2 sequences are DFQATT and SNEGSKA (reference sequence). The V end lost 3 bases, the J end lost 4 bases, and 8 bases lay between the germline ends. This CDR3 comprises 12 residues. CDR3 DNA: TGCAGTGCTAGGTCAATACCAGATACGCAGTATTTT. Amino acid sequence: CSARSIPDTQYF.

The genes are TRBV20-1 and TRBJ2-5, with D perhaps matching TRBD1 (7 bases). CDR3 length: 17 amino acids. Germline values: CDR1 DFQATT, CDR2 SNEGSKA (reference sequence). Deletions cut 5 bases from V and 1 base from J, with 23 bases between. CDR3 coding DNA: TGCAGTGCTTTCATGTCCAACAGGGGAGGCACCCAAGAGACCCAGTACTTC. It codes for CSAFMSNRGGTQETQYF.

The table lists this clonotype with a count of one. The chain employs TRBV7-2 and TRBJ1-1; D not certain. Germline V lookup: CDR1 SGHTA, CDR2 FQGNSA. Trimming stripped 2 bases from V and 4 bases from J, with 8 bases between. This CDR3 comprises 13 residues. CDR3 sequence reads: CASSLSRSTEAFF. CDR3 in DNA: TGTGCCAGCAGCTTATCGAGGAGCACTGAAGCTTTCTTT.

The chain joins TRBV20-1 to TRBJ2-7, with TRBD2 matching over 7 bases. CDR3 length: 14 residues. CDR1 and CDR2 (germline): DFQATT, SNEGSKA (reference sequence). The trim removed 6 bases at V and 5 bases at J, leaving 13 bases unmatched. For the CDR3, the DNA is TGCAGTGCCCCCCTGGGAGGGGTGTACCACGAGCAGTACTTC. Its protein product is CSAPLGGVYHEQYF.

This clonotype has more than one count but fewer than ten. The V and J genes are TRBV5-1 and TRBJ2-1; 9 bases align to TRBD1. The junction had 9 bases not matched to a gene; V was cut back by 3 bases and J by 2 bases. This CDR3 region has 17 residues. Germline-derived CDR1 and CDR2 are SGHRS and YFSETQ. CDR3 in DNA: TGCGCCAGCAGCTACAGAACAGGGGGCAGGCCCTACAATGAGCAGTTCTTC. Protein sequence: CASSYRTGGRPYNEQFF. The full variable domain, in which reference TRBV5-1 and TRBJ2-1 provide the parts outside the CDR3, is KAGVTQTPRYLIKTRGQQVTLSCSPISGHRSVSWYQQTPGQGLQFLFEYFSETQRNKGNFPGRFSGRQFSNSRSEMNVSTLELGDSALYLCASSYRTGGRPYNEQFFGPGTRLTVL.

This chain links TRBV4-1 with TRBJ1-5, with D possibly being TRBD1 (6 bases). CDR3 length equals 16 residues. Trimming pared 1 base from V and 3 bases from J, leaving 13 bases between. Germline V gene sequence: CDR1 MGHRA, CDR2 YSYEKL. The CDR3 DNA reads as TGCGCCAGCAGCCAAGTAGGGGGTGGGTCCAATCAGCCCCAGCATTTT. It specifies CASSQVGGGSNQPQHF.